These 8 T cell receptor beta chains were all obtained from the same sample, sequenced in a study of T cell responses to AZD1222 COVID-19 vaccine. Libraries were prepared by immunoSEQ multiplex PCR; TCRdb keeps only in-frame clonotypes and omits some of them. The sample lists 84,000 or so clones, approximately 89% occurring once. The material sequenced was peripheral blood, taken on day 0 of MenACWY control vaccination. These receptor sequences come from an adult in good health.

The CDR3: CASSFGGGGQETQYF. In DNA form, the CDR3 reads TGTGCCAGCAGCTTCGGGGGTGGGGGACAAGAGACCCAGTACTTC. The chain employs TRBV5-8 and TRBJ2-5; the D gene is possibly TRBD2 (6 bases). Trimming cost V 2 bases and J 2 bases, with 13 bases left between them. CDR1 and CDR2 (germline): SGHTS, YDEGEE. There are 15 residues in the CDR3.

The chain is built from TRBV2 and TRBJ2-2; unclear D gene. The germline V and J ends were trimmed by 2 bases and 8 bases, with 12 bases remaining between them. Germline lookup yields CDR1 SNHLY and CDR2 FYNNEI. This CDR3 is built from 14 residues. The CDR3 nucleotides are TGTGCCAGCAGTGAACGGCTAGTTGGTGGGGAGCTGTTTTTT. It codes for CASSERLVGGELFF.

The CDR3 reads CASSLGLANTGELFF. The DNA of the CDR3 is TGTGCCAGCAGCTTGGGACTAGCGAACACCGGGGAGCTGTTTTTT. This chain uses TRBV11-2 with TRBJ2-2, with TRBD2 identical over 8 bases. From germline, CDR1 is SGHAT and CDR2 FQNNGV. This CDR3 comprises 15 residues. With 3 bases clipped from V and 0 bases from J, the junction kept 0 bases outside the gene matches. The whole variable domain, remainder taken from reference TRBV11-2 and TRBJ2-2, is EAGVAQSPRYKIIEKRQSVAFWCNPISGHATLYWYQQILGQGPKLLIQFQNNGVVDDSQLPKDRFSAERLKGVDSTLKIQPAKLEDSAVYLCASSLGLANTGELFFGEGSRLTVL.

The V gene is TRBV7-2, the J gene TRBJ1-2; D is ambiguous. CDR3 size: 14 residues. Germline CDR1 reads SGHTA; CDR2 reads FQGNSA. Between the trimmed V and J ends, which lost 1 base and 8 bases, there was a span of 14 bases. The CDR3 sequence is CASSLERWGGGYTF. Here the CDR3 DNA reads TGTGCCAGCAGCTTAGAACGGTGGGGAGGCGGCTACACCTTC.

As DNA, the CDR3 is TGCGCCAGCAGCTTGGCACCGGGGATTGCTTACGAGCAGTACTTC. Translation: CASSLAPGIAYEQYF. V and J are TRBV5-1 and TRBJ2-7; D may be TRBD2 (5 bases). Trimming removed 0 bases from V and 4 bases from J, with 14 bases in between. The germline CDR1 and CDR2 sequences are SGHRS and YFSETQ. The CDR3 length is 15 residues.

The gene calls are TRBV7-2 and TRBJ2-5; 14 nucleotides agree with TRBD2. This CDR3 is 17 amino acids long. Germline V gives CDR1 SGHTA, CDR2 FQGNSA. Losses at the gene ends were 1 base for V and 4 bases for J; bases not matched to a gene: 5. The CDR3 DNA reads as TGTGCCAGCAGCTTAGGACTAGCGGGGGGGCTCTCAGAGACCCAGTACTTC. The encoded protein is CASSLGLAGGLSETQYF.

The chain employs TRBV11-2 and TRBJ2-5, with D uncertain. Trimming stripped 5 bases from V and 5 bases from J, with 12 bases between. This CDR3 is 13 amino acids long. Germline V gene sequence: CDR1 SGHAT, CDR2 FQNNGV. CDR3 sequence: CASSPRAHETQYF. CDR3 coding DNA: TGTGCCAGCAGCCCCCGGGCGCATGAGACCCAGTACTTC. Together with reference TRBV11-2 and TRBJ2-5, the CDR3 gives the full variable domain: EAGVAQSPRYKIIEKRQSVAFWCNPISGHATLYWYQQILGQGPKLLIQFQNNGVVDDSQLPKDRFSAERLKGVDSTLKIQPAKLEDSAVYLCASSPRAHETQYFGPGTRLLVL.

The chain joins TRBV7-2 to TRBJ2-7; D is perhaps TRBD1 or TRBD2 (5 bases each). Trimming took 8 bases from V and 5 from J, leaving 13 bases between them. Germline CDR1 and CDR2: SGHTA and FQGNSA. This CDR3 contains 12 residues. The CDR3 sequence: CASGTVRHEQYF. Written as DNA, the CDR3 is TGTGCCAGCGGGACGGTGCGTCACGAGCAGTACTTC.